The next 32 T cell receptor beta chains were all read from a single sample in a study of T-cell memory formation after mild COVID-19. TCRdb processed the 5' RACE reads anew with MiXCR; each CDR3 protein has one entry. This table has about 100,000 distinct CDR3 sequences, 15% to 20% appearing once. The sample was PBMCs or a T cell subset sorted from them (not recorded which). These receptors all come from a man between 18 and 29 years old who had mild COVID-19 (a few samples of this study predate the infection). Cell type and time point are not known.

The rearrangement links TRBV20-1 to TRBJ2-3, with D possibly TRBD2 on 7 matching bases. This CDR3 is 16 amino acids long. Trimming left V 0 bases short and J 3 bases short, with 16 bases between. Germline V CDR1 and CDR2: DFQATT, SNEGSKA (reference sequence). This CDR3 is CSARDPRGARTDTQYF. The CDR3 nucleotides are TGCAGTGCTAGAGACCCCCGGGGGGCTCGGACAGATACGCAGTATTTT.

The table lists this clonotype with a few counts. The rearrangement links TRBV3-1 to TRBJ1-6, with D possibly TRBD1 on 5 matching bases. Per germline, CDR1 LGHDT and CDR2 YNNKEL (reference sequence). CDR3 length: 15 amino acids. The V end was cut by 5 bases, the J end by 5 bases, with 13 bases between. The CDR3 protein is CASSDRLANNSPLHF. CDR3 nucleotide sequence: TGTGCCAGCAGCGACAGACTCGCGAATAATTCACCCCTCCACTTT.

This clonotype was observed a handful of times. The chain links TRBV7-9 to TRBJ2-7, with TRBD2 matching over 12 bases. Trimming took 4 bases from V and 5 from J; bases not matched to a gene: 9. The CDR3 contains 16 residues. Germline CDR1 reads SEHNR; CDR2 reads FQNEAQ (reference sequence). The CDR3 DNA is TGTGCCAGCAGCTGGGCTAGCGGGGGGGCCGGCCACGAGCAGTACTTC. It codes for CASSWASGGAGHEQYF.

This clonotype was found many times. The J gene is TRBJ2-1, the V gene TRBV20-1; D is possibly TRBD2 (6 bases). Germline loops: CDR1 DFQATT, CDR2 SNEGSKA (reference sequence). The CDR3 is made up of 11 amino acids. Trimming cost V 2 bases and J 8 bases, with 7 bases left between them. The DNA for the CDR3 is TGCAGTGCTAGAAGGGAGGATGAGCAGTTCTTC. Translating it yields CSARREDEQFF.

This clonotype has a handful of counts. The chain carries TRBV5-1 and TRBJ2-7; D is uncertain. There are 14 residues in the CDR3. From germline, CDR1 is SGHRS and CDR2 YFSETQ. Trimming stripped 0 bases from V and 1 base from J, with 8 bases between. CDR3 coding DNA: TGCGCCAGCAGCTTGGGATGGCAATCCTACGAGCAGTACTTC. Residues: CASSLGWQSYEQYF.

DNA of the CDR3: TGTGCCAGCAGCCACTCACCTGACACTGAAGCTTTCTTT. Protein sequence: CASSHSPDTEAFF. J is TRBJ1-1 and V is TRBV12-3 or TRBV12-4; D is unclear. Trimming stripped 6 bases from V and 3 bases from J, with 11 bases between. This CDR3 is built from 13 residues.

This chain links TRBV2 with TRBJ1-1; 7 nucleotides line up with TRBD1. V was clipped by 3 bases and J by 4 bases; unmatched bases: 8. Germline V gene sequence: CDR1 SNHLY, CDR2 FYNNEI. CDR3 length: 15 residues. CDR3 loop: CASSEDPTGATEAFF. The CDR3 region has the DNA TGTGCCAGCAGTGAGGACCCCACAGGGGCCACTGAAGCTTTCTTT.

This clonotype turned up a few times. V usage is TRBV5-1 and J usage is TRBJ2-7; TRBD2 matches 10 bases. J gave up 2 bases and V 3 bases, and 5 bases lay outside the gene matches. The CDR3 runs 15 residues. Germline lookup yields CDR1 SGHRS and CDR2 YFSETQ. Here the CDR3 DNA reads TGCGCCAGCAGCTGGGGGACTAGCGAAACCTACGAGCAGTACTTC. Its protein product is CASSWGTSETYEQYF.

This clonotype was seen ten or more times. The chain links TRBV7-9 to TRBJ2-1; perhaps TRBD2 as D (5 bases). Germline CDR1 and CDR2: SEHNR and FQNEAQ (reference sequence). Trimming left V 4 bases short and J 0 bases short, with 10 bases between. This CDR3 has 15 amino acids. Here the CDR3 DNA reads TGTGCCAGCAGCTCTCGCGGGTCCTCCTACAATGAGCAGTTCTTC. Residues: CASSSRGSSYNEQFF.

This clonotype was counted only a few times. CDR3 region: CASSFDGLFSPLHF. DNA for the CDR3: TGTGCCAGCAGCTTCGATGGACTCTTCTCACCCCTCCACTTT. The chain has TRBV7-9 and TRBJ1-6, with D unclear. V lost 3 bases and J 10 bases, leaving 13 bases between the germline ends. Germline V lookup: CDR1 SEHNR, CDR2 FQNEAQ (reference sequence). The CDR3 loop spans 14 amino acids.

The sample holds a few counts of this clonotype. V is TRBV5-1 and J is TRBJ1-2, with TRBD1 matching over 7 bases. Per germline, CDR1 SGHRS and CDR2 YFSETQ. CDR3 length: 14 residues. Germline trimming cut 0 bases from V and 8 bases from J; bases unmatched to any gene: 7. CDR3 nucleotides: TGCGCCAGCAGCTTGGCAGGGACAGATAGAGGCTACACCTTC. It specifies CASSLAGTDRGYTF.

This chain connects TRBV7-8 to TRBJ2-7, with D possibly matching TRBD1 (5 bases). Germline CDR1 reads SGHVS; CDR2 reads FQNEAQ. The CDR3 length is 16 residues. V lost 3 bases and J lost 0, with 15 bases in between. The CDR3 reads CASSFGGAASSYEQYF. CDR3 sequence (DNA): TGTGCCAGCAGCTTCGGTGGGGCCGCGAGCTCCTACGAGCAGTACTTC.

The rearrangement links TRBV7-2 to TRBJ2-3, with a tentative D call TRBD1 (5 bases). V was shortened by 3 bases and J by 2 bases, with 12 bases between the two germline ends. This CDR3 region has 15 residues. CDR1 SGHTA and CDR2 FQGNSA come from the germline V gene. CDR3 region: CASSLTVRPTDTQYF. CDR3 DNA: TGTGCCAGCAGCTTGACAGTCAGACCCACAGATACGCAGTATTTT.

The chain has TRBV18 and TRBJ1-2, with 7 bases that match TRBD1. Germline assignment: CDR1 KGHSH and CDR2 LQKENI. The trim removed 0 bases at V and 7 bases at J, leaving 5 bases unmatched. This CDR3 is built from 14 residues. This CDR3 is CASSPPEGAGGYTF. CDR3 DNA sequence: TGTGCCAGCTCACCACCAGAGGGGGCGGGTGGCTACACCTTC.

The J gene is TRBJ1-5, the V gene TRBV7-2, with D uncertain. The CDR3 is 15 amino acids. The germline gives CDR1 SGHTA, CDR2 FQGNSA. V dropped 1 base and J dropped 0 bases, with 7 bases sitting between them. CDR3 in amino acids: CASSLGHYSNQPQHF. CDR3 nucleotide sequence: TGTGCCAGCAGCTTAGGACACTATAGCAATCAGCCCCAGCATTTT.

The V gene is TRBV18, the J gene TRBJ2-4; D might be TRBD1 (5 bases). Germline values: CDR1 KGHSH, CDR2 LQKENI. V lost 4 bases and J 7 bases, leaving 11 bases between the germline ends. This CDR3 is 13 amino acids long. DNA for the CDR3: TGTGCCAGCTCACTGACAGAGGCGAACATTCAGTACTTC. Translated, it gives CASSLTEANIQYF.

The V call is TRBV29-1, the J call TRBJ1-6; D is perhaps TRBD1 (5 bases). Per germline, CDR1 SQVTM and CDR2 ANQGSEA. The CDR3 covers 13 residues. Trimming removed 6 bases from V and 7 bases from J, with 13 bases in between. The CDR3 sequence: CSVEETANSPLHF. The CDR3 DNA reads as TGCAGCGTAGAGGAGACAGCCAATTCACCCCTCCACTTT.

This clonotype has more than one count but fewer than ten. The V gene is TRBV7-8, the J gene TRBJ1-5, with D uncertain. V dropped 4 bases and J dropped 3 bases, with 13 bases sitting between them. The CDR3 covers 15 residues. CDR1 is SGHVS, CDR2 FQNEAQ, per germline. The CDR3 sequence is CASSSGGRINQPQHF. CDR3 bases: TGTGCCAGCAGCTCAGGCGGGCGGATCAATCAGCCCCAGCATTTT.

This clonotype was detected many times. The chain joins TRBV5-1 to TRBJ2-1; 9 nucleotides line up with TRBD2. CDR1 and CDR2 (germline): SGHRS, YFSETQ. The junction had 5 bases not matched to a gene; V was cut back by 0 bases and J by 7 bases. The CDR3 runs 15 residues. CDR3 loop: CASSLVAGGENEQFF. In nucleotides, the CDR3 is TGCGCCAGCAGCTTGGTTGCGGGGGGGGAGAATGAGCAGTTCTTC.

The table lists this clonotype with a few counts. The V and J genes are TRBV24-1 and TRBJ1-2; possibly TRBD1 for D (6 bases). CDR1 KGHDR and CDR2 SFDVKD come from the germline V gene. The V end lost 5 bases, the J end lost 6 bases, and 18 bases lay between the germline ends. This CDR3 spans 15 amino acids. CDR3 sequence reads: CATSARGGGLDGYTF. The CDR3, as DNA: TGTGCCACCAGTGCCCGCGGTGGGGGGCTGGATGGCTACACCTTC.

This clonotype has just a few counts. CDR3 region: CASKYGESTGELFF. DNA of the CDR3: TGTGCCAGCAAGTACGGGGAGAGCACCGGGGAGCTGTTTTTT. The chain combines TRBV9 with TRBJ2-2; a weak D match, TRBD2 (5 bases). This CDR3 spans 14 amino acids. CDR1 SGDLS and CDR2 YYNGEE come from the germline V gene. Trimming removed 6 bases at V and 4 bases at J, with 13 bases between.

This clonotype was detected only a few times. This sequence joins TRBV23-1 and TRBJ2-5; D might be TRBD1 (6 bases). TRBV23-1 is labeled an ORF, and its function is uncertain. The V end was cut by 6 bases, the J end by 1 base, with 12 bases between. The CDR3 sequence is 14 residues long. As DNA, the CDR3 is TGCGCCAGCAGGACAGGACTTCCCCAAGAGACCCAGTACTTC. Amino acids: CASRTGLPQETQYF.

This rearrangement joins TRBV6-1 to TRBJ2-4, with TRBD2 matching over 10 bases. The CDR3 length is 17 residues. The germline gives CDR1 MNHNS, CDR2 SASEGT. The V segment lost 4 bases and the J segment 5 bases; nucleotides outside the gene matches: 11. The CDR3 nucleotides read TGTGCCAGCAGTGGGTCTGTAGCGGGGGGCGCCCAAAACATTCAGTACTTC. Amino acid sequence: CASSGSVAGGAQNIQYF.

The genes are TRBV4-2 and TRBJ2-7; 7 bases map to TRBD2. V lost 0 bases to trimming and J lost 4 bases; unmatched junction nucleotides: 9. CDR3 length: 16 amino acids. The germline gives CDR1 LGHNA, CDR2 YNFKEQ. The chain's CDR3 is CASSQDRERGRYEQYF. CDR3 bases: TGTGCCAGCAGCCAAGATCGGGAGCGGGGTAGATACGAGCAGTACTTC.

This clonotype was recorded at least ten times. The chain employs TRBV12-3 or TRBV12-4 and TRBJ2-3, with unresolved D. With 3 bases removed from V and 0 bases from J, the gap between germline ends came to 4 bases. The CDR3 covers 13 residues. The CDR3 loop is CASSFGSTDTQYF. CDR3 in DNA: TGTGCCAGCAGTTTCGGAAGCACAGATACGCAGTATTTT.

The chain couples TRBV5-1 to TRBJ1-1; no clear D gene. In germline, CDR1 is SGHRS, CDR2 YFSETQ. CDR3 size: 13 residues. Trimming stripped 0 bases from V and 10 bases from J, with 13 bases between. CDR3 sequence reads: CASSLEADSRAFF. DNA for the CDR3: TGCGCCAGCAGCTTGGAAGCGGATTCAAGAGCTTTCTTT. The full variable domain, its missing parts supplied by reference TRBV5-1 and TRBJ1-1, is KAGVTQTPRYLIKTRGQQVTLSCSPISGHRSVSWYQQTPGQGLQFLFEYFSETQRNKGNFPGRFSGRQFSNSRSEMNVSTLELGDSALYLCASSLEADSRAFFGQGTRLTVV.

This sequence joins TRBV3-1 and TRBJ2-1; 7 positions agree with TRBD2. The CDR3 contains 12 residues. Germline V gene data show CDR1 as LGHDT and CDR2 as YNNKEL (reference sequence). The trim removed 8 bases at V and 2 bases at J, leaving 0 bases unmatched. Here the CDR3 DNA reads TGTGCCAGCGGGGGGGCCTACAATGAGCAGTTCTTC. Protein product: CASGGAYNEQFF.

The V call is TRBV7-2, the J call TRBJ2-2; D is ambiguous. Trimming took 8 bases from V and 7 from J, leaving 8 bases between them. The CDR3 has 11 amino acids. The germline V gene encodes CDR1 SGHTA and CDR2 FQGNSA. This CDR3 reads CASWWGGELFF. The CDR3 DNA sequence: TGTGCCAGCTGGTGGGGCGGGGAGCTGTTTTTT.

The table lists this clonotype with a few counts. An end of the junction differs from the germline gene, which may be a read error. This rearrangement joins TRBV11-1 to TRBJ2-4, with 7 bases matching TRBD1. CDR1 is SGHAT and CDR2 is FQDESV in the germline V gene (reference sequence). The CDR3 loop spans 12 amino acids. The CDR3 is CASSRVTGWISF. DNA for the CDR3: TGTGCCAGCAGCCGAGTGACAGGGTGGATCTCCTTC.

As DNA, the CDR3 is TGCGCCAGCAGCTTGGCCGGTGGCGGGATTGGCCGAAATGAGCAGTTCTTC. This codes for CASSLAGGGIGRNEQFF. V gene TRBV5-1 combines with J gene TRBJ2-1; TRBD2 might be the D (6 bases). The germline V gene encodes CDR1 SGHRS and CDR2 YFSETQ. The CDR3 is 17 amino acids. Deletions cut 0 bases from V and 7 bases from J, with 20 bases between.

The gene calls are TRBV2 and TRBJ2-2, with no clear D. V gave up 4 bases and J gave up 8 bases, with 20 bases separating them. CDR1 is SNHLY, CDR2 FYNNEI, per germline. The CDR3 extends over 16 amino acids. CDR3 coding DNA: TGTGCCAGCAGTGTGTTAGGACCCCTCTCTATGGGGGAGCTGTTTTTT. Protein sequence: CASSVLGPLSMGELFF.

The chain is built from TRBV5-1 and TRBJ1-1, with unresolved D. Germline CDR1 and CDR2: SGHRS and YFSETQ. CDR3 size: 15 residues. Trimming removed 1 base from V and 5 bases from J, with 15 bases in between. The CDR3 spells CASSLTLFSGTEAFF. CDR3 coding DNA: TGCGCCAGCAGCTTGACCCTCTTTTCTGGAACTGAAGCTTTCTTT.